This T cell receptor (beta chain) came from a study of metastatic and nonmetastatic thyroid tumors. For the study at large: Comparison of repertoires was carried out across blood and tumor or nodule tissue from malignant and benign thyroid patients.

CDR1 is DFQATT, CDR2 SNEGSKA, per germline (reference sequence). The CDR3 has 16 residues. With 6 bases clipped from V and 0 bases from J, the junction kept 10 bases outside the gene matches. Only a few counts were recorded for this clone. Under the authors' procedure: To classify distant metastasis in papillary thyroid cancer, a model was built from CDR3 differences across clinicopathological groups. TCRdb re-analyzed the PCR reads through MiXCR. These V and J calls are TCRdb output, not the study's own analysis. The sample holds some 35,000 clones; more than 25% are singletons and the top ten take roughly a tenth. Each patient went into thyroid surgery without having received any treatment.

The chain couples TRBV20-1 to TRBJ2-7, with 11 bases matching TRBD2. Sequences were obtained from blood. The sequence derives from a male donor with papillary thyroid cancer or a benign thyroid nodule (not recorded which). Some clones in this sample may be carry-over from other donors' samples. CDR3 loop: CSAPRGLADPSYEQYF. The DNA for the CDR3 is TGCAGTGCCCCCAGGGGACTAGCGGATCCCTCCTACGAGCAGTACTTC.